These 3 T cell receptor beta chains share one sample of origin, sequenced in a study of blood T cell repertoires in COVID-19. The table came from immunoSEQ multiplex PCR; TCRdb's copy has only in-frame clones and leaves some out. The sample has approximately 150,000 clones, more than 75% seen once; the top ten hold less than 4.5%. The specimen was peripheral blood. The origin of the receptors is a man aged 60 to 75 with acute or convalescent COVID-19.

This chain connects TRBV6-5 to TRBJ1-1; D gene unclear. CDR1 and CDR2 from the germline V gene are MNHEY and SVGAGI. The CDR3 is 13 residues long. The V and J ends lost 7 bases and 3 bases respectively, with 12 bases between them. CDR3 nucleotide sequence: TGTGCCAGCACCCCCTTCGGGGACACTGAAGCTTTCTTT. It is translated as CASTPFGDTEAFF.

The chain is built from TRBV30 and TRBJ1-5, with D unresolved. V was clipped by 2 bases and J by 0 bases, with 5 bases between them. CDR1 and CDR2 from the germline V gene are GTSNPN and SVGIG (reference sequence). The CDR3 length is 13 residues. The CDR3 here is CAWSPGSNQPQHF. The CDR3, as DNA: TGTGCCTGGAGTCCCGGTAGCAATCAGCCCCAGCATTTT.

This clone occurred many times. A read error may produce the germline difference seen at one junction end. The chain is built from TRBV2 and TRBJ2-5; 7 nucleotides match TRBD2. Germline V CDR1 and CDR2: SNHLY, FYNNEI. The CDR3 sequence is 16 residues long. In DNA form, the CDR3 reads TGTGCCAGCAGTAAAGCTCGGGCTAGCGGCAGTGAGACCCAGTACTTC. Its translation: CASSKARASGSETQYF.